These 6 T cell receptor beta chains were all obtained from the same sample, sequenced in a study of cytomegalovirus exposure and HLA in healthy donors. The PCR contained 60 Vbeta and 13 Jbeta primers. TCRdb keeps only in-frame clones here, not all; method: immunoSEQ multiplex PCR. Here the sample spans some 150,000 clones, about 84% being singletons. Sequencing used PBMCs. The receptor source for this set is a male donor in good health and CMV-seronegative.

This clone came up a few times. The rearrangement uses TRBV9 and TRBJ1-5, with D unclear. Germline V gives CDR1 SGDLS, CDR2 YYNGEE. This CDR3 comprises 14 residues. V was clipped by 4 bases and J by 4 bases, with 12 bases between them. In DNA, the CDR3 is TGTGCCAGCAGCACCCGGGATTCAAATCAGCCCCAGCATTTT. Its protein product is CASSTRDSNQPQHF. The full variable domain, completed using reference TRBV9 and TRBJ1-5, is DSGVTQTPKHLITATGQRVTLRCSPRSGDLSVYWYQQSLDQGLQFLIQYYNGEERAKGNILERFSAQQFPDLHSELNLSSLELGDSALYFCASSTRDSNQPQHFGDGTRLSIL.

V usage is TRBV2 and J usage is TRBJ2-1; TRBD1 aligns across 8 bases. CDR1 and CDR2 (germline): SNHLY, FYNNEI. The CDR3 loop spans 15 amino acids. J was trimmed by 5 bases and V by 3 bases; bases with no gene match: 6. The CDR3 is CASSDEGQVDNEQFF. In DNA, the CDR3 is TGTGCCAGCAGTGATGAGGGACAGGTGGACAATGAGCAGTTCTTC.

The chain joins TRBV2 to TRBJ2-2; D unclear. Trimming took 4 bases from V and 7 from J, leaving 4 bases between them. CDR3 length: 11 amino acids. Germline CDR1 and CDR2: SNHLY and FYNNEI. DNA of the CDR3: TGTGCCAGCAGTGGGCTCGGGGAGCTGTTTTTT. Translated: CASSGLGELFF. Using reference TRBV2 and TRBJ2-2 for the parts outside the CDR3, the full variable domain is EPEVTQTPSHQVTQMGQEVILRCVPISNHLYFYWYRQILGQKVEFLVSFYNNEISEKSEIFDDQFSVERPDGSNFTLKIRSTKLEDSAMYFCASSGLGELFFGEGSRLTVL.

V gene TRBV5-6 combines with J gene TRBJ1-2, with TRBD1 matching 7 bases. With V trimmed by 4 bases and J by 5 bases, 8 bases remained unmatched. CDR1 and CDR2 from the germline V gene are SGHDT and YYEEEE. This CDR3 is built from 14 residues. This chain's CDR3 is CASSPNRGLYGYTF. The CDR3 bases are TGTGCCAGCAGCCCTAACAGGGGACTGTATGGCTACACCTTC.

V and J are TRBV18 and TRBJ2-1; D perhaps matches TRBD1 (5 bases). V shed 6 bases and J shed 6 bases, with 12 bases lying between them. The CDR3 length is 13 residues. CDR1 is KGHSH, CDR2 LQKENI, per germline. As DNA, the CDR3 is TGTGCCAGCTCTCCTGGACATTTCAATGAGCAGTTCTTC. Residues: CASSPGHFNEQFF.

This chain connects TRBV6-1 to TRBJ2-2; 11 bases agree with TRBD1. CDR3 length equals 15 residues. The germline gives CDR1 MNHNS, CDR2 SASEGT. The trim removed 6 bases at V and 1 base at J, leaving 1 base unmatched. The CDR3 reads CASRGQGVNTGELFF. The CDR3 DNA reads TGTGCCAGCAGGGGACAGGGGGTGAACACCGGGGAGCTGTTTTTT.